A single sample gave rise to the 25 T cell receptor beta chains below, sequenced in a study of shared clonotypes between healthy human individuals. Some clones are missing from TCRdb's copy, which holds only in-frame ones; the method was immunoSEQ multiplex PCR. The repertoire holds 2 million to 2.5 million clones, with approximately 94% as singletons. Sequences were obtained from naive CD4+ T cells sorted from blood. Specified subset: CD45RA+ positively selected. These receptors all come from a man younger than 35 in good health.

This clone was detected only once. V and J are TRBV5-1 and TRBJ1-5; possibly TRBD1 for D (6 bases). In germline, CDR1 is SGHRS, CDR2 YFSETQ. The CDR3 consists of 16 residues. V lost 4 bases to trimming and J lost 0 bases, with 14 bases between them. DNA of the CDR3: TGCGCCAGCAGCCCCCCATACAGGGTTAGCAATCAGCCCCAGCATTTT. Residues: CASSPPYRVSNQPQHF.

The chain is built from TRBV10-2 and TRBJ2-5; 7 nucleotides line up with TRBD2. CDR3 length equals 14 residues. Trimming took 3 bases from V and 2 from J; bases not matched to a gene: 3. CDR1 and CDR2 from the germline V gene are WSHSY and SAAADI. The CDR3 DNA reads as TGCGCCAGCAGTGAAAGCGGGACTCAAGAGACCCAGTACTTC. Translation: CASSESGTQETQYF.

This clone was observed once. This chain connects TRBV14 to TRBJ1-1; possibly TRBD1 for D (6 bases). The V end was cut by 4 bases, the J end by 9 bases, with 12 bases between. The CDR3 is made up of 12 amino acids. The germline V gene encodes CDR1 SGHDN and CDR2 FVKESK. CDR3 DNA sequence: TGTGCCAGCAGCCCGGGGGCGGCCCAAGCTTTCTTT. Protein sequence: CASSPGAAQAFF.

In its sample, this clone was seen once. The chain is built from TRBV30 and TRBJ1-4, with D maybe TRBD1 (5 bases). Trimming took off 8 bases at V and 6 bases at J, with 16 bases between the two ends. CDR3 size: 13 residues. CDR1 is GTSNPN, CDR2 SVGIG, per germline (reference sequence). In nucleotides, the CDR3 is TGTGCCCTACTCAGGGATTCCTATGAAAAACTGTTTTTT. Its translation: CALLRDSYEKLFF.

The V and J genes are TRBV6-5 and TRBJ1-5; the match to TRBD1 covers 10 bases. The CDR3 contains 14 residues. Germline values: CDR1 MNHEY, CDR2 SVGAGI. V shed 7 bases and J 9 bases; nucleotides not matched to a gene: 9. DNA of the CDR3: TGTGCCAGCACCACGGACAGGGGGGGTAGGCCCCAGCATTTT. It yields the protein CASTTDRGGRPQHF.

This chain connects TRBV25-1 to TRBJ2-3, with D perhaps TRBD2 (6 bases). Deletions cut 6 bases from V and 2 bases from J, with 15 bases between. The CDR3 extends over 15 amino acids. CDR1 is MGHDK and CDR2 is SYGVNS in the germline V gene. Here the CDR3 reads CASSAWGVSTDTQYF. In DNA, the CDR3 is TGTGCCAGCAGCGCTTGGGGGGTATCCACAGATACGCAGTATTTT.

The chain couples TRBV5-4 to TRBJ1-1; D gene uncertain. The V gene's germline CDR1 is SGHNT and CDR2 YYREEE (reference sequence). Trimming pared 1 base from V and 5 bases from J, leaving 15 bases between. The CDR3 is 15 residues long. The CDR3 here is CASSLSWVGLTEAFF. The CDR3 bases are TGTGCCAGCAGCTTGTCCTGGGTGGGGTTAACTGAAGCTTTCTTT.

V usage is TRBV6-5 and J usage is TRBJ2-7, with unresolved D. Trimming shortened V by 3 bases and J by 4 bases, and 13 bases separated the two germline ends. CDR3 length equals 14 residues. CDR1 MNHEY and CDR2 SVGAGI come from the germline V gene. The CDR3 sequence: CASSYLPVGYEQYF. Written as DNA, the CDR3 is TGTGCCAGCAGTTATTTACCGGTGGGGTACGAGCAGTACTTC.

The V gene is TRBV28, the J gene TRBJ2-2; TRBD1 might be the D (5 bases). The CDR3 consists of 14 residues. The germline V gene has CDR1 MDHEN and CDR2 SYDVKM. Trimming cost V 6 bases and J 0 bases, with 8 bases left between them. CDR3 protein: CASRTAPNTGELFF. CDR3 in DNA: TGTGCCAGCAGGACAGCCCCGAACACCGGGGAGCTGTTTTTT.

This clone was picked up one time. V and J are TRBV10-3 and TRBJ1-2, with TRBD1 matching over 10 bases. After removal of 5 bases from V and 5 bases from J, the junction contained 5 bases not matched to a gene. The CDR3 is 14 residues long. Germline loops: CDR1 ENHRY, CDR2 SYGVKD. The CDR3 spells CAISSDRGRYGYTF. The CDR3 bases are TGTGCCATCAGTTCGGACAGGGGGAGGTATGGCTACACCTTC.

This chain links TRBV18 with TRBJ1-2; D remains ambiguous. The CDR3 length is 15 residues. Germline V gene sequence: CDR1 KGHSH, CDR2 LQKENI. With 3 bases removed from V and 2 bases from J, the gap between germline ends came to 13 bases. The CDR3 is CASSPPTSGNYGYTF. DNA for the CDR3: TGTGCCAGCTCACCCCCAACGTCCGGCAACTATGGCTACACCTTC. The whole variable domain, remainder taken from reference TRBV18 and TRBJ1-2, is NAGVMQNPRHLVRRRGQEARLRCSPMKGHSHVYWYRQLPEEGLKFMVYLQKENIIDESGMPKERFSAEFPKEGPSILRIQQVVRGDSAAYFCASSPPTSGNYGYTFGSGTRLTVV.

The chain recombines TRBV2 with TRBJ1-6; the match to TRBD1 covers 11 bases. Germline CDR1 SNHLY, CDR2 FYNNEI. With V trimmed by 5 bases and J by 10 bases, 7 bases remained unmatched. This CDR3 is 15 amino acids long. This chain's CDR3 is CASSPGQGAGSPLHF. CDR3 sequence (DNA): TGTGCCAGCAGTCCCGGACAGGGGGCGGGGTCACCCCTCCACTTT.

The count of this clone is one. The chain is built from TRBV5-1 and TRBJ2-1; 11 positions agree with TRBD2. CDR3 size: 17 residues. With V trimmed by 1 base and J by 6 bases, 9 bases remained unmatched. The germline gives CDR1 SGHRS, CDR2 YFSETQ. CDR3 sequence reads: CASSLLAGGPPPNEQFF. CDR3 sequence (DNA): TGCGCCAGCAGCTTGTTAGCGGGGGGGCCACCCCCCAATGAGCAGTTCTTC.

The chain couples TRBV19 to TRBJ1-2; D is undetermined. Germline V gene lookup returns CDR1 LNHDA and CDR2 SQIVND (reference sequence). Trimming took 10 bases from V and 1 from J, leaving 16 bases between them. The CDR3 totals 14 residues. The CDR3 is CATHSSGDNYGYTF. CDR3 nucleotide sequence: TGTGCCACCCATAGTTCTGGGGATAACTATGGCTACACCTTC. Looking up the rest from reference TRBV19 and TRBJ1-2 gives the full variable domain: DGGITQSPKYLFRKEGQNVTLSCEQNLNHDAMYWYRQDPGQGLRLIYYSQIVNDFQKGDIAEGYSVSREKKESFPLTVTSAQKNPTAFYLCATHSSGDNYGYTFGSGTRLTVV.

Remarks on this clone: Other DNA sequences in this specimen translate into the identical CDR3. The V gene is TRBV9, the J gene TRBJ2-2; D ambiguous. Germline assignment: CDR1 SGDLS and CDR2 YYNGEE. The CDR3 spans 15 residues. The germline V and J ends were trimmed by 0 bases and 4 bases, with 10 bases remaining between them. CDR3 sequence: CASSVDGPLTGELFF. The DNA of the CDR3 is TGTGCCAGCAGCGTAGACGGGCCCCTCACCGGGGAGCTGTTTTTT. Full variable domain (rest looked up from reference TRBV9 and TRBJ2-2): DSGVTQTPKHLITATGQRVTLRCSPRSGDLSVYWYQQSLDQGLQFLIQYYNGEERAKGNILERFSAQQFPDLHSELNLSSLELGDSALYFCASSVDGPLTGELFFGEGSRLTVL.

This clone was observed a single time. This chain links TRBV30 with TRBJ2-1, with D perhaps matching TRBD2 (5 bases). The CDR3 consists of 15 residues. V was clipped by 2 bases and J by 0 bases, with 11 bases between them. CDR1 and CDR2 (germline): GTSNPN, SVGIG (reference sequence). For the CDR3, the DNA is TGTGCCTGGAGTCAACTAGATTCCTCCTACAATGAGCAGTTCTTC. As protein: CAWSQLDSSYNEQFF.

This clone was observed a handful of times. The chain links TRBV7-9 to TRBJ2-3; no clear D. The CDR3 is 12 amino acids. The ends were cut back, 5 bases at V and 5 bases at J, with 8 bases in the middle. The germline gives CDR1 SEHNR, CDR2 FQNEAQ (reference sequence). The CDR3 is CASSLSEDTQYF. The CDR3 bases are TGTGCCAGCAGCCTCTCGGAAGATACGCAGTATTTT.

CDR3 amino acids: CASSPGGVRTGELFF. The CDR3 region has the DNA TGTGCCAGCAGCCCAGGAGGGGTCCGCACCGGGGAGCTGTTTTTT. The chain uses TRBV7-2 and TRBJ2-2; D perhaps matches TRBD2 (6 bases). Deletions cut 5 bases from V and 4 bases from J, with 14 bases between. The germline gives CDR1 SGHTA, CDR2 FQGNSA. The CDR3 is 15 residues long.

The chain carries TRBV9 and TRBJ1-2; TRBD1 matches at 7 bases. The CDR3 sequence is 15 residues long. Germline V gene sequence: CDR1 SGDLS, CDR2 YYNGEE. The V segment lost 5 bases and the J segment 4 bases; nucleotides outside the gene matches: 11. The CDR3 reads CASRSDPGTVYGYTF. CDR3 DNA: TGTGCCAGCAGATCCGATCCCGGGACAGTCTATGGCTACACCTTC.

The CDR3 is CASSPAVQGVSNEQFF. In DNA form, the CDR3 reads TGTGCCAGCAGCCCGGCAGTACAGGGGGTTAGTAATGAGCAGTTCTTC. The chain joins TRBV14 to TRBJ2-1; 8 positions agree with TRBD1. This CDR3 is 16 amino acids long. The V and J ends lost 4 bases and 7 bases, in that order; junction bases with no gene match: 12. The germline CDR1 and CDR2 sequences are SGHDN and FVKESK. The whole variable domain, filled in from reference TRBV14 and TRBJ2-1, reads EAGVTQFPSHSVIEKGQTVTLRCDPISGHDNLYWYRRVMGKEIKFLLHFVKESKQDESGMPNNRFLAERTGGTYSTLKVQPAELEDSGVYFCASSPAVQGVSNEQFFGPGTRLTVL.

This clone was found once. The V and J genes are TRBV30 and TRBJ1-4; 10 nucleotides agree with TRBD1. V was clipped by 5 bases and J by 3 bases; unmatched bases: 3. The CDR3 totals 14 residues. Germline V CDR1 and CDR2: GTSNPN, SVGIG (reference sequence). The CDR3 spells CAWSGTGANEKLFF. CDR3 sequence (DNA): TGTGCCTGGTCCGGGACAGGGGCTAATGAAAAACTGTTTTTT.

The rearrangement uses TRBV2 and TRBJ2-2, with TRBD1 identical over 7 bases. Germline assignment: CDR1 SNHLY and CDR2 FYNNEI. This CDR3 has 13 residues. V shed 5 bases, J shed 6 bases, and the junction held 3 bases outside the gene matches. CDR3 in DNA: TGTGCCAGCAGTCCGACAGGGTCCGGGGAGCTGTTTTTT. It specifies CASSPTGSGELFF.

The chain carries TRBV9 and TRBJ1-1, with D maybe TRBD1 (5 bases). Germline V lookup: CDR1 SGDLS, CDR2 YYNGEE. Trimming left V 4 bases short and J 5 bases short, with 21 bases between. This CDR3 is built from 16 residues. This CDR3 reads CASSPRDLTIGTEAFF. The CDR3 nucleotides are TGTGCCAGCAGCCCCCGGGACCTGACGATAGGTACTGAAGCTTTCTTT.

This chain connects TRBV18 to TRBJ1-1; D remains ambiguous. Germline assignment: CDR1 KGHSH and CDR2 LQKENI. The CDR3 is made up of 16 amino acids. Trimming shortened V by 0 bases and J by 0 bases, and 11 bases separated the two germline ends. CDR3 protein: CASSPPSYGMNTEAFF. In DNA form, the CDR3 reads TGTGCCAGCTCACCACCATCGTACGGAATGAACACTGAAGCTTTCTTT.

V gene TRBV11-2 combines with J gene TRBJ1-2; D gene unclear. CDR1 is SGHAT, CDR2 FQNNGV, per germline. This CDR3 has 15 amino acids. The V end lost 0 bases, the J end lost 4 bases, and 12 bases lay between the germline ends. CDR3 sequence reads: CASSLDGSPFYGYTF. CDR3 coding DNA: TGTGCCAGCAGCTTAGATGGGTCACCTTTCTATGGCTACACCTTC.